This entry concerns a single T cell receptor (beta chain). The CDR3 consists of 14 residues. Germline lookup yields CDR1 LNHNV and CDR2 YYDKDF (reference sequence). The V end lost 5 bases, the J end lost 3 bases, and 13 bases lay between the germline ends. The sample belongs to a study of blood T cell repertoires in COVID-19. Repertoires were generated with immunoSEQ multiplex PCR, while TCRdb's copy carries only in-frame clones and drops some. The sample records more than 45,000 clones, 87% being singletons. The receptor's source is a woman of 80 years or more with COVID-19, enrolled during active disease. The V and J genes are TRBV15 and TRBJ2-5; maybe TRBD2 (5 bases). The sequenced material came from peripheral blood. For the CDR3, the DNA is TGTGCCACCAGCGCCCGAGGGATGGAAGAGACCCAGTACTTC. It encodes CATSARGMEETQYF.